This T cell receptor beta chain was retrieved from a study of CD8+ T cells in alopecia areata. As the sequencing template, cDNA was produced by extracting RNA and reverse transcribing it. Method: immunoSEQ multiplex PCR; TCRdb's copy keeps in-frame clones and lacks some. Among under 250,000 clones, more than 50% were seen once, and the ten largest hold roughly 5%. Germline V gives CDR1 MNHEY, CDR2 SVGAGI. This CDR3 contains 14 residues. Losses at the gene ends were 4 bases for V and 6 bases for J; bases not matched to a gene: 7. This sequence originates from a human donor in good health. The sample taken for sequencing was CD8+ T cells sorted from blood. The chain has TRBV6-5 and TRBJ2-7; the match to TRBD1 covers 9 bases. CDR3 protein: CASSFATGGSEQYF. CDR3 in DNA: TGTGCCAGCAGTTTTGCTACAGGGGGCAGCGAGCAGTACTTC.